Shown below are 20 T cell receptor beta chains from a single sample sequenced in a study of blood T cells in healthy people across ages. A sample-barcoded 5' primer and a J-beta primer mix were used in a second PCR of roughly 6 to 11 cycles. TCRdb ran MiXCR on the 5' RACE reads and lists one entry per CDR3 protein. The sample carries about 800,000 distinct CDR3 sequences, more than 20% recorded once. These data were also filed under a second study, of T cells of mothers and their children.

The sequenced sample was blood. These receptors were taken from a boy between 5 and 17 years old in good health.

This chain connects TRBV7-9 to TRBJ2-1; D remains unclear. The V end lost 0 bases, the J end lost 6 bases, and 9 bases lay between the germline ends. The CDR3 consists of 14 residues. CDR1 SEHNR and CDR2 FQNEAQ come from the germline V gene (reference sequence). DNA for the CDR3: TGTGCCAGCAGCTTAGCCCCGGGCAGCAATGAGCAGTTCTTC. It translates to CASSLAPGSNEQFF.

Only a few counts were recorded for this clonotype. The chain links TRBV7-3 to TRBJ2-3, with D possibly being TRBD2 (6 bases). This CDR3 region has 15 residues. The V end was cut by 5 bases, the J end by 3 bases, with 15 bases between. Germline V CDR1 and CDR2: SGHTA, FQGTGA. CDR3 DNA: TGTGCCAGCAGCCCCGGGGAGGTAGAAACAGATACGCAGTATTTT. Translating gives CASSPGEVETDTQYF.

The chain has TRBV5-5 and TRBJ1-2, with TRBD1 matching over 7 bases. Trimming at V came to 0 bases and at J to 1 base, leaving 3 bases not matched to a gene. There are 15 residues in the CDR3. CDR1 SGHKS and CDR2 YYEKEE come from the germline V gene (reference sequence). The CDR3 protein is CASSLEGQVNYGYTF. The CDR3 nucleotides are TGTGCCAGCAGCTTGGAAGGACAGGTTAACTATGGCTACACCTTC.

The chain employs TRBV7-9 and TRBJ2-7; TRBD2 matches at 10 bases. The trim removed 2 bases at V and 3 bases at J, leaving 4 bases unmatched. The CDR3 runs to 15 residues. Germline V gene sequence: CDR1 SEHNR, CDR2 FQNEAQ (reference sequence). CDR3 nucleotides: TGTGCCAGCAGCTTAACAGCTAGCGGGGGCTACGAGCAGTACTTC. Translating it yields CASSLTASGGYEQYF.

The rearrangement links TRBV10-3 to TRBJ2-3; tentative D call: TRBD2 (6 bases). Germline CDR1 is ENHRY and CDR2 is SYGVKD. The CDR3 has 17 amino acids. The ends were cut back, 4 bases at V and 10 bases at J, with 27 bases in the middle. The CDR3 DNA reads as TGTGCCATCAGTGCCCCCCCGGCAACCAAGCCCACGGGGGCGCAGTATTTT. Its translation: CAISAPPATKPTGAQYF.

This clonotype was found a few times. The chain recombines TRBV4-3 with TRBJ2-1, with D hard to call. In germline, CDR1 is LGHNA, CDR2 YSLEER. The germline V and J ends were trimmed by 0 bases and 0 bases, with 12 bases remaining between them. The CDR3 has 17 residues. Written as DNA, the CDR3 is TGCGCCAGCAGCCAAGAAGTGGCTACCAACTCCTACAATGAGCAGTTCTTC. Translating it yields CASSQEVATNSYNEQFF.

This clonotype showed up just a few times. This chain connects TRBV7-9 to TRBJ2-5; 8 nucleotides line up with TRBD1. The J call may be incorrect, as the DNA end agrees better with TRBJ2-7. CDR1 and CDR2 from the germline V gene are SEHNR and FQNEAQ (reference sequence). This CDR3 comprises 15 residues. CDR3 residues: CASSGLGQGTVEQYF. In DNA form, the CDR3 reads TGTGCCAGCAGCGGGCTCGGACAGGGCACCGTCGAGCAGTACTTC.

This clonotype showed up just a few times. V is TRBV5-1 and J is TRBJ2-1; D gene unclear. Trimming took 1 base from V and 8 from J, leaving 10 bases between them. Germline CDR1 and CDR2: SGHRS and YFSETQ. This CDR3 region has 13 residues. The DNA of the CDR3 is TGCGCCAGCAGCTTGCTTGCAAGGCATGAGCAGTTCTTC. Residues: CASSLLARHEQFF.

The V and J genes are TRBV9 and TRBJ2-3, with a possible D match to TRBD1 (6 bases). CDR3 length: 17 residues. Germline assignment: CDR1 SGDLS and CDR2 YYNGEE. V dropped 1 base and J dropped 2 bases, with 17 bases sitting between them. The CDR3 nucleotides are TGTGCCAGCAGCGTAAGTTCCCGACAGGCCGTCACAGATACGCAGTATTTT. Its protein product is CASSVSSRQAVTDTQYF.

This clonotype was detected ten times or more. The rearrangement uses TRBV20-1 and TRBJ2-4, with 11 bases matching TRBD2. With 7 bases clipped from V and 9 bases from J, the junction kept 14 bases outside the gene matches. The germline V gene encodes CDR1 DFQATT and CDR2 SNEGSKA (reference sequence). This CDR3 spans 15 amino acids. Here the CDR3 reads CSVREASGRFAIQYF. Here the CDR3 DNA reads TGCAGTGTTAGGGAGGCTAGCGGGAGGTTCGCCATTCAGTACTTC.

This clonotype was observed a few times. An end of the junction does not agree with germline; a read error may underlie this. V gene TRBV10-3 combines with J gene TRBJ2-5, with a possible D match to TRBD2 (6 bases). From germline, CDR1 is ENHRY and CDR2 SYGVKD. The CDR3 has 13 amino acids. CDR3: CAVSEVAEETQYF. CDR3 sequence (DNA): TGTGCCGTCAGTGAGGTAGCGGAAGAGACCCAGTACTTC.

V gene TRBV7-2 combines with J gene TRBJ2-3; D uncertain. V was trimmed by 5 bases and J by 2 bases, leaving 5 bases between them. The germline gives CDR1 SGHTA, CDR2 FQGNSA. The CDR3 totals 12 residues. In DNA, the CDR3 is TGTGCCAGCAGCGCCGTCACAGATACGCAGTATTTT. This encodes CASSAVTDTQYF. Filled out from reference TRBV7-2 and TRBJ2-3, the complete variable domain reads GAGVSQSPSNKVTEKGKDVELRCDPISGHTALYWYRQSLGQGLEFLIYFQGNSAPDKSGLPSDRFSAERTGGSVSTLTIQRTQQEDSAVYLCASSAVTDTQYFGPGTRLTVL.

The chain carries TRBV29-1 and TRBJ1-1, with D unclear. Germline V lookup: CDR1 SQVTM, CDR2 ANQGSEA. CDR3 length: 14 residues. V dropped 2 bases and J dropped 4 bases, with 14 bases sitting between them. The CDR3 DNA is TGCAGCGTTGAACTACCGCTCACGAGCACTGAAGCTTTCTTT. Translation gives CSVELPLTSTEAFF. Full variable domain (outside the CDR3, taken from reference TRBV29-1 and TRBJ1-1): SAVISQKPSRDICQRGTSLTIQCQVDSQVTMMFWYRQQPGQSLTLIATANQGSEATYESGFVIDKFPISRPNLTFSTLTVSNMSPEDSSIYLCSVELPLTSTEAFFGQGTRLTVV.

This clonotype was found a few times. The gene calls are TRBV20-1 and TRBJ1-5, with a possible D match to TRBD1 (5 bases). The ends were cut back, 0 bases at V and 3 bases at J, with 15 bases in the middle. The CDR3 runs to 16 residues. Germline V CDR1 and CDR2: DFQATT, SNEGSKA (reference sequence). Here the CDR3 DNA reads TGCAGTGCTAGAGATAGTGGGCAGGGAAACAATCAGCCCCAGCATTTT. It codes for CSARDSGQGNNQPQHF.

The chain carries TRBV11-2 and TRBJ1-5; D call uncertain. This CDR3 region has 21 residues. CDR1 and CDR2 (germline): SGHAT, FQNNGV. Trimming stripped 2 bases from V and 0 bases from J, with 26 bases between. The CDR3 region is CASSLSIGRSIYTYSNQPQHF. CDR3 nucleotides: TGTGCCAGCAGCTTATCTATTGGACGGTCGATCTACACGTATAGCAATCAGCCCCAGCATTTT.

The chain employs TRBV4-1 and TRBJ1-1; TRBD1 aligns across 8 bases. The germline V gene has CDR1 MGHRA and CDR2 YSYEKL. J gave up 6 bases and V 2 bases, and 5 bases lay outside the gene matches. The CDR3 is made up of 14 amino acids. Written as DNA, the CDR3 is TGCGCCAGCAGCCAACCGGACAGGGTCCCTGAAGCTTTCTTT. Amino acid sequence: CASSQPDRVPEAFF.

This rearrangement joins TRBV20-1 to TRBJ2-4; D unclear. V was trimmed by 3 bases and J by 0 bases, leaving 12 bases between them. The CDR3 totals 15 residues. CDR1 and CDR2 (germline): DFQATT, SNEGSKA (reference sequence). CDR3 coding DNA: TGCAGTGCTAGTTCTTTACGACTAGCCAAAAACATTCAGTACTTC. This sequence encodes CSASSLRLAKNIQYF.

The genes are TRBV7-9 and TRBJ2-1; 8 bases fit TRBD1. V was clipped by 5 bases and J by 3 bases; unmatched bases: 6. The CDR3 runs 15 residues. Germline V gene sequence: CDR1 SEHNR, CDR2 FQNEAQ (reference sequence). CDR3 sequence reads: CASSPTGGVYNEQFF. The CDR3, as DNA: TGTGCCAGCAGCCCAACAGGGGGAGTCTACAATGAGCAGTTCTTC.

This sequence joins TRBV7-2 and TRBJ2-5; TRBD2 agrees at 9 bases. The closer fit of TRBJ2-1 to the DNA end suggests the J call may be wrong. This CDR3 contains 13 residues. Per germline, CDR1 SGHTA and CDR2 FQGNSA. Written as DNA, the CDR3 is TGTGCCACCTCGTCAGGCGGGAGGGCTGAGCAGTTCTTC. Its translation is CATSSGGRAEQFF.

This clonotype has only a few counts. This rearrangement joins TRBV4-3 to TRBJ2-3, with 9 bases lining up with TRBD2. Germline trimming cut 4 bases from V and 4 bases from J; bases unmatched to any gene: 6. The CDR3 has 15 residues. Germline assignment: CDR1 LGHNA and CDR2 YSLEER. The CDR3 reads CASSLTVAGADTQYF. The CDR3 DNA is TGCGCCAGCAGCCTCACGGTAGCGGGAGCAGATACGCAGTATTTT.